The sequence of this T cell receptor delta chain was determined in a study of Vδ1+ human thymocytes. Sequences come from RNA converted to cDNA by reverse transcription. CDR3 amplicons came from multiplex PCR with pooled V-gene forward and constant-region reverse primers. TCRdb applied CATT to the multiplex PCR reads for clone calling. The sample lists about 58,000 delta-chain clones, approximately 15% occurring once. This clone was seen a few times. Its antigen is as yet unknown. V was shortened by 0 bases and J by 1 base, with 9 bases between the two germline ends. The germline CDR1 and CDR2 sequences are TSWWSYY and QGS. This CDR3 comprises 15 residues. Broader study findings: Thymic TRG and TRD repertoires appeared highly polyclonal.

The receptor's source is a girl under three years old who had congenital heart surgery. The chain has TRDV1 and TRDJ1; D is uncertain. The sequenced sample was Vdelta1+ gamma-delta thymocytes from the thymus. Documented subset: FACS-sorted CD3+ TCRalphabeta- TCRVdelta1+ TCRVdelta2- thymocytes. CDR3 sequence (DNA): TGTGCTCTTGGGGAACTATCCAGGCCCACCGATAAACTCATCTTT. It translates to CALGELSRPTDKLIF.